The TCR beta chain described here comes from a study of shared clonotypes between healthy human individuals. General observations from the study: Shared across several donors were 5% to 6% of the naive CD4 clonotypes.

Points on this clone: Its antigen is not known.

Deep-level running was used for the assay. Clones were sequenced by immunoSEQ multiplex PCR, and TCRdb holds only the in-frame ones, with some missing. This sample has under 750,000 clones, with roughly two thirds found just once. This clonotype was sampled from a woman in her 30s in good health. Material for sequencing was memory CD4+ T cells sorted from blood. Subset meaning: CD45RA-negative fraction.

CDR3 sequence reads: CASSLDSTSGYTF. The CDR3 DNA is TGTGCCAGCAGTCTGGACAGTACCAGTGGCTACACCTTC. The genes are TRBV28 and TRBJ1-2; D may be TRBD1 (6 bases). The germline V gene encodes CDR1 MDHEN and CDR2 SYDVKM. There are 13 residues in the CDR3. With 5 bases removed from V and 7 bases from J, the gap between germline ends came to 14 bases.